The clone carrying this T cell receptor beta chain occurred many times. What it binds is not known. In the library, unique molecular identifiers were attached to individual cDNA molecules. Per the study methods: Sampled TCR counts reached a median of 95,638 per sample, with values ranging from about 20,000 to 750,000. TCRdb fed the 5' RACE reads into MiXCR, producing one record per CDR3 protein. None of the V and J calls come from the authors' own analysis; TCRdb made them. The data hold 130,000 or so distinct CDR3 sequences, with 3.5% to 5% observed a single time. Germline V gene lookup returns CDR1 SGHRS and CDR2 YFSETQ. V lost 8 bases and J 0 bases, leaving 18 bases between the germline ends. This CDR3 comprises 15 residues. This sample was taken from a study of human T cells and chemical hapten exposure. Whole-study context: Variation in per-sample TCR yields came mainly from small pooled library volume differences.

Study-wide findings and caveats: No alteration of TCRs above 1 in 1000 frequency was seen with DPC sensitization.

Someone pulled total RNA out of unfractionated whole blood. The sequence came from a female donor in good health. The chain couples TRBV5-1 to TRBJ2-7, with D hard to call. The CDR3 here is CASANPGRSSYEQYF. In DNA, the CDR3 is TGCGCCAGTGCCAACCCCGGACGGAGCTCCTACGAGCAGTACTTC.